Following are 28 T cell receptor beta chains from one sample sequenced in a study of somatic mutations in cytotoxic T cells in rheumatoid arthritis. The protocol was immunoSEQ multiplex PCR, while the TCRdb copy is restricted to in-frame clones and leaves out a portion. The table shows 20,000 to 25,000 clones, with 75% to 80% occurring only once. The sequenced material came from CD8+ T cells sorted from blood. Receptor source: an adult with rheumatoid arthritis.

V gene TRBV4-3 combines with J gene TRBJ1-1; D gene uncertain. Germline CDR1 is LGHNA and CDR2 is YSLEER. This CDR3 comprises 13 residues. Trimming took off 5 bases at V and 6 bases at J, with 13 bases between the two ends. Here the CDR3 reads CASSNSAGAEAFF. As DNA, the CDR3 is TGCGCCAGCAGCAATTCCGCTGGGGCTGAAGCTTTCTTT.

The chain couples TRBV7-9 to TRBJ1-1; D is unresolved. Germline V CDR1 and CDR2: SEHNR, FQNEAQ (reference sequence). This CDR3 is 13 amino acids long. The germline V and J ends were trimmed by 0 bases and 8 bases, with 10 bases remaining between them. The DNA of the CDR3 is TGTGCCAGCAGCTTAGCCCGGAGACAAGAAGCTTTCTTT. It specifies CASSLARRQEAFF.

The chain links TRBV27 to TRBJ2-2; D not certain. The germline V gene encodes CDR1 MNHEY and CDR2 SMNVEV (reference sequence). V gave up 3 bases and J gave up 3 bases, with 5 bases separating them. This CDR3 spans 13 amino acids. The DNA for the CDR3 is TGTGCCAGCAGTTTCGTACACACCGGGGAGCTGTTTTTT. Its translation: CASSFVHTGELFF.

The rearrangement uses TRBV18 and TRBJ2-2, with a tentative D call TRBD1 (6 bases). V shed 3 bases and J shed 0 bases, with 14 bases lying between them. The CDR3 is 17 residues long. Germline CDR1 KGHSH, CDR2 LQKENI. The CDR3 region has the DNA TGTGCCAGCTCACCCCTGCCAGGGACACCGAACACCGGGGAGCTGTTTTTT. This codes for CASSPLPGTPNTGELFF.

The chain employs TRBV5-4 and TRBJ2-3, with 7 bases identical to TRBD2. Unmatched junction bases numbered 12, after V lost 7 bases and J lost 1 base. Per germline, CDR1 SGHNT and CDR2 YYREEE (reference sequence). This CDR3 has 16 residues. The CDR3 sequence is CASSRTRQSGTDTQYF. Here the CDR3 DNA reads TGTGCCAGCTCCAGGACTAGGCAGTCCGGCACAGATACGCAGTATTTT.

In this sample, this clone turned up once. The chain carries TRBV10-1 and TRBJ2-7, with TRBD1 as a possible D gene (5 bases). Trimming removed 0 bases at V and 2 bases at J, with 17 bases between. CDR1 is WNHNN, CDR2 SYGVQD, per germline (reference sequence). The CDR3 totals 17 residues. The CDR3 DNA is TGCGCCAGCAGTGAGTCCCCCTGGGGCAGGCCAACCTACGAGCAGTACTTC. This codes for CASSESPWGRPTYEQYF.

The chain recombines TRBV7-6 with TRBJ2-3, with TRBD2 matching 8 bases. The CDR3 has 19 residues. Trimming cost V 4 bases and J 0 bases; bases outside gene matches: 15. Germline V gene sequence: CDR1 SGHVS, CDR2 FNYEAQ. Here the CDR3 DNA reads TGTGCCAGCAGCTCCGAACGTCGGCTAGCGGGCCCAAGCACAGATACGCAGTATTTT. Encoded protein: CASSSERRLAGPSTDTQYF.

The chain employs TRBV9 and TRBJ1-3, with D maybe TRBD1 (6 bases). The length of the CDR3 is 16 residues. Germline V gene data show CDR1 as SGDLS and CDR2 as YYNGEE. V was trimmed by 0 bases and J by 0 bases, leaving 10 bases between them. The CDR3 coding sequence is TGTGCCAGCAGCGTAGCGTACAGGGCCTCTGGAAACACCATATATTTT. Translation: CASSVAYRASGNTIYF.

This chain joins TRBV5-1 and TRBJ1-1, with D possibly matching TRBD1 (5 bases). CDR3 size: 13 residues. V lost 3 bases, J lost 4 bases, and 10 bases lay in between. Germline V gives CDR1 SGHRS, CDR2 YFSETQ. The CDR3 DNA reads as TGCGCCAGCAGCTCAGGGTCCGGCACTGAAGCTTTCTTT. This codes for CASSSGSGTEAFF. Full variable domain (outside the CDR3, taken from reference TRBV5-1 and TRBJ1-1): KAGVTQTPRYLIKTRGQQVTLSCSPISGHRSVSWYQQTPGQGLQFLFEYFSETQRNKGNFPGRFSGRQFSNSRSEMNVSTLELGDSALYLCASSSGSGTEAFFGQGTRLTVV.

The chain recombines TRBV7-6 with TRBJ2-1, with D unclear. V gave up 5 bases and J gave up 14 bases, with 19 bases separating them. The CDR3 loop spans 13 amino acids. Germline loops: CDR1 SGHVS, CDR2 FNYEAQ. The CDR3 coding sequence is TGTGCCAGCAGCCCCGGACCTCCTGTCGAGGAGTTCTTC. Translated, it gives CASSPGPPVEEFF.

The V gene is TRBV5-1, the J gene TRBJ1-4, with a tentative D call TRBD1 (5 bases). The CDR3 extends over 15 amino acids. Germline V CDR1 and CDR2: SGHRS, YFSETQ. The germline V and J ends were trimmed by 4 bases and 7 bases, with 17 bases remaining between them. Here the CDR3 reads CASSGRGGAGEKLFF. The CDR3 bases are TGCGCCAGCAGCGGGCGAGGAGGGGCGGGTGAAAAACTGTTTTTT.

The chain combines TRBV28 with TRBJ1-5; TRBD1 matches at 8 bases. Looked up from germline, CDR1 is MDHEN and CDR2 is SYDVKM. Trimming at V came to 6 bases and at J to 2 bases, leaving 9 bases not matched to a gene. The CDR3 has 16 residues. CDR3: CASSPDRDIGNQPQHF. Written as DNA, the CDR3 is TGTGCCAGCAGCCCGGACAGGGACATTGGCAATCAGCCCCAGCATTTT.

V is TRBV5-1 and J is TRBJ2-7, with 7 bases lining up with TRBD1. J was trimmed by 4 bases and V by 0 bases; bases with no gene match: 4. The germline CDR1 and CDR2 sequences are SGHRS and YFSETQ. This CDR3 has 14 residues. Here the CDR3 reads CASSLGDRIYEQYF. CDR3 DNA: TGCGCCAGCAGCTTGGGGGACAGAATTTACGAGCAGTACTTC.

This rearrangement joins TRBV5-6 to TRBJ2-7; 8 bases align to TRBD1. CDR1 is SGHDT and CDR2 is YYEEEE in the germline V gene. V dropped 1 base and J dropped 5; count of bases not matched to a gene: 8. The CDR3 loop spans 15 amino acids. The CDR3 DNA sequence: TGTGCCAGCAGCTTGCTCCGGACAGGGATCAACGAGCAGTACTTC. It codes for CASSLLRTGINEQYF.

This clone has a handful of counts. J is TRBJ2-1 and V is TRBV6-6; D is possibly TRBD2 (5 bases). Trimming stripped 2 bases from V and 7 bases from J, with 15 bases between. The CDR3 has 15 residues. Germline values: CDR1 MNHNY, CDR2 SVGAGI (reference sequence). For the CDR3, the DNA is TGTGCCAGCAGTTACCCGGCTAGCCGAAAAAATGAGCAGTTCTTC. It encodes CASSYPASRKNEQFF.

This rearrangement joins TRBV25-1 to TRBJ2-3, with 8 bases aligning to TRBD1. Germline assignment: CDR1 MGHDK and CDR2 SYGVNS. With V trimmed by 5 bases and J by 3 bases, 7 bases remained unmatched. This CDR3 is built from 15 residues. CDR3 sequence reads: CASSFYRGSTDTQYF. In DNA, the CDR3 is TGTGCCAGCAGTTTTTACAGGGGGTCGACAGATACGCAGTATTTT. Full variable domain (missing parts from reference TRBV25-1 and TRBJ2-3): EADIYQTPRYLVIGTGKKITLECSQTMGHDKMYWYQQDPGMELHLIHYSYGVNSTEKGDLSSESTVSRIRTEHFPLTLESARPSHTSQYLCASSFYRGSTDTQYFGPGTRLTVL.

This clone was observed a handful of times. The rearrangement joins TRBV7-2 to TRBJ1-2; D remains ambiguous. Germline assignment: CDR1 SGHTA and CDR2 FQGNSA. CDR3 length equals 13 residues. V lost 5 bases, J lost 1 base, and 8 bases lay in between. The CDR3 sequence: CASSVSGNYGYTF. The CDR3 DNA is TGTGCCAGCAGCGTTTCGGGTAACTATGGCTACACCTTC.

The chain recombines TRBV7-6 with TRBJ2-7, with no clear D. The V end lost 2 bases, the J end lost 5 bases, and 19 bases lay between the germline ends. Germline assignment: CDR1 SGHVS and CDR2 FNYEAQ. The CDR3 spans 16 residues. DNA for the CDR3: TGTGCCAGCAGCTTAACTCCCTCGGCAGACCTGCACGAGCAGTACTTC. It specifies CASSLTPSADLHEQYF. Filled out from reference TRBV7-6 and TRBJ2-7, the complete variable domain reads GAGVSQSPRYKVTKRGQDVALRCDPISGHVSLYWYRQALGQGPEFLTYFNYEAQQDKSGLPNDRFSAERPEGSISTLTIQRTEQRDSAMYRCASSLTPSADLHEQYFGPGTRLTVT.

This clone turned up a few times. This rearrangement joins TRBV28 to TRBJ2-2; possible D gene TRBD1, 6 bases. The CDR3 consists of 14 residues. Trimming took off 5 bases at V and 6 bases at J, with 13 bases between the two ends. In germline, CDR1 is MDHEN, CDR2 SYDVKM. The CDR3 sequence: CASSATRGAGELFF. The CDR3 nucleotides are TGTGCCAGCAGTGCGACCAGGGGCGCCGGGGAGCTGTTTTTT.

This rearrangement joins TRBV6-4 to TRBJ1-2; D uncertain. Germline-derived CDR1 and CDR2 are MRHNA and SNTAGT. Deletions cut 0 bases from V and 2 bases from J, with 10 bases between. There are 15 residues in the CDR3. The CDR3 DNA follows: TGTGCCAGCAGTGACTCTGGGGAAACAAACTATGGCTACACCTTC. Encoded protein: CASSDSGETNYGYTF.

There are a few counts of this clone. The chain recombines TRBV7-9 with TRBJ2-7; D remains ambiguous. Trimming removed 3 bases at V and 2 bases at J, with 5 bases between. This CDR3 is 12 amino acids long. Germline CDR1 is SEHNR and CDR2 is FQNEAQ (reference sequence). The CDR3 loop reads CASSFRTYEQYF. In DNA, the CDR3 is TGTGCCAGCAGCTTCCGAACCTACGAGCAGTACTTC.

This chain uses TRBV27 with TRBJ2-1, with 9 bases identical to TRBD2. CDR3 length: 20 amino acids. Germline loops: CDR1 MNHEY, CDR2 SMNVEV (reference sequence). Trimming at V came to 2 bases and at J to 1 base, leaving 15 bases not matched to a gene. CDR3 region: CASSLLASGALSVSYNEQFF. CDR3 in DNA: TGTGCCAGCAGTTTACTGGCTAGCGGGGCACTTTCCGTTTCCTACAATGAGCAGTTCTTC.

This chain uses TRBV28 with TRBJ2-6, with D possibly called TRBD1 or TRBD2 (5 bases each). Germline CDR1 MDHEN, CDR2 SYDVKM. The CDR3 is 17 amino acids. With 6 bases removed from V and 0 bases from J, the gap between germline ends came to 15 bases. The CDR3 DNA is TGTGCCAGCAGCTCCGTTAGGGGAGCCTCTGGGGCCAACGTCCTGACTTTC. This codes for CASSSVRGASGANVLTF.

V and J are TRBV11-2 and TRBJ1-6, with a weak D call TRBD1 (5 bases). V lost 1 base and J 7 bases, leaving 8 bases between the germline ends. Germline CDR1 is SGHAT and CDR2 is FQNNGV. The CDR3 consists of 14 residues. CDR3 bases: TGTGCCAGCAGCTTAGGGGGGGAAAATTCACCCCTCCACTTT. Its protein product is CASSLGGENSPLHF.

The CDR3 here is CASSTSGAGPNEQFF. CDR3 sequence (DNA): TGTGCCAGCAGCACCTCCGGGGCGGGGCCCAATGAGCAGTTCTTC. The chain joins TRBV9 to TRBJ2-1; tentative D call: TRBD2 (6 bases). Per the germline V gene, CDR1 is SGDLS and CDR2 is YYNGEE. Trimming took 4 bases from V and 6 from J, leaving 17 bases between them. The CDR3 runs to 15 residues.

The V call is TRBV11-1, the J call TRBJ2-7; maybe TRBD2 (6 bases). The CDR3 runs to 15 residues. Trimming left V 2 bases short and J 0 bases short, with 11 bases between. The germline V gene encodes CDR1 SGHAT and CDR2 FQDESV (reference sequence). The CDR3 DNA is TGTGCCAGCAGCTTACGACTAGAGGGCTCCTACGAGCAGTACTTC. Translating gives CASSLRLEGSYEQYF.

CDR3 sequence: CASSELQDYQETQYF. CDR3 coding DNA: TGTGCCAGCAGTGAACTTCAGGATTACCAAGAGACCCAGTACTTC. The chain recombines TRBV25-1 with TRBJ2-5; D is undetermined. Trimming shortened V by 2 bases and J by 0 bases, and 10 bases separated the two germline ends. The CDR3 is 15 amino acids. Germline assignment: CDR1 MGHDK and CDR2 SYGVNS.

With regard to this clone: This specimen includes other DNA sequences encoding the same CDR3. This rearrangement joins TRBV4-1 to TRBJ2-7; D possibly corresponds to TRBD2 (7 bases). The CDR3 runs 16 residues. Germline assignment: CDR1 MGHRA and CDR2 YSYEKL. Between the trimmed V and J ends, which lost 0 bases and 4 bases, there was a span of 16 bases. CDR3 sequence reads: CASSQDRWGGGYEQYF. The CDR3 region has the DNA TGCGCCAGCAGCCAAGATCGTTGGGGAGGGGGATACGAGCAGTACTTC.